The 28 T cell receptor beta chains reported below all come from one sample, sequenced in a study of blood T cell repertoires in COVID-19. TCRdb's table, derived via immunoSEQ multiplex PCR, lists solely in-frame clones and lacks some. This sample has some 300,000 clones; more than 80% occur once, and the top ten carry 6.3%. Input material: peripheral blood. These receptors were obtained from a woman aged 45-65 years with COVID-19, enrolled during active disease.

The chain carries TRBV5-1 and TRBJ2-3; D is perhaps TRBD1 (6 bases). V lost 3 bases to trimming and J lost 5 bases, with 10 bases between them. Germline V CDR1 and CDR2: SGHRS, YFSETQ. CDR3 size: 13 residues. The CDR3 coding sequence is TGCGCCAGCAGCTCCGGACAGAGAGATACGCAGTATTTT. Translated: CASSSGQRDTQYF.

V gene TRBV7-9 combines with J gene TRBJ2-2, with 8 bases aligning to TRBD1. Germline V lookup: CDR1 SEHNR, CDR2 FQNEAQ (reference sequence). This CDR3 region has 15 residues. The junction had 6 bases not matched to a gene; V was cut back by 4 bases and J by 5 bases. The CDR3 is CASSWTGIVTGELFF. The DNA of the CDR3 is TGTGCCAGCAGCTGGACAGGGATCGTAACCGGGGAGCTGTTTTTT.

The V call is TRBV5-4, the J call TRBJ2-3; 7 bases are a match to TRBD2. After removal of 4 bases from V and 2 bases from J, the junction contained 4 bases not matched to a gene. The length of the CDR3 is 14 residues. CDR1 is SGHNT, CDR2 YYREEE, per germline (reference sequence). The CDR3 spells CASSPGTNTDTQYF. CDR3 nucleotide sequence: TGTGCCAGCAGCCCTGGGACTAACACAGATACGCAGTATTTT.

The chain couples TRBV18 to TRBJ1-3; D not certain. Trimming left V 3 bases short and J 3 bases short, with 12 bases between. Per the germline V gene, CDR1 is KGHSH and CDR2 is LQKENI. The CDR3 covers 15 residues. CDR3 in amino acids: CASSPVAGFGNTIYF. The CDR3 bases are TGTGCCAGCTCACCTGTCGCGGGCTTTGGAAACACCATATATTTT.

The chain is built from TRBV7-9 and TRBJ2-5, with 8 bases matching TRBD2. This CDR3 spans 16 amino acids. CDR1 is SEHNR, CDR2 FQNEAQ, per germline (reference sequence). V shed 1 base, J shed 5 bases, and the junction held 9 bases outside the gene matches. The CDR3, as DNA: TGTGCCAGCAGCTTAGATAGCGGGAAGGGTCGGGAGACCCAGTACTTC. It is translated as CASSLDSGKGRETQYF.

The chain carries TRBV30 and TRBJ1-5; 8 nucleotides match TRBD1. CDR3 length: 14 residues. The germline V gene encodes CDR1 GTSNPN and CDR2 SVGIG (reference sequence). The J segment lost 3 bases and the V segment lost 2 bases, leaving 3 bases of the junction unmatched. The CDR3 coding sequence is TGTGCCTGGAGTCGGGGACAGGTCAATCAGCCCCAGCATTTT. It encodes CAWSRGQVNQPQHF.

V is TRBV30 and J is TRBJ1-3, with D unresolved. The V gene's germline CDR1 is GTSNPN and CDR2 SVGIG (reference sequence). CDR3 length equals 14 residues. Trimming shortened V by 4 bases and J by 0 bases, and 10 bases separated the two germline ends. The CDR3 here is CAWNQYGSGNTIYF. The CDR3, as DNA: TGTGCCTGGAACCAGTATGGCTCTGGAAACACCATATATTTT.

The rearrangement links TRBV7-6 to TRBJ1-2; the D gene is possibly TRBD1 (5 bases). The CDR3 is 17 amino acids. In germline, CDR1 is SGHVS, CDR2 FNYEAQ. The ends were cut back, 0 bases at V and 2 bases at J, with 16 bases in the middle. CDR3 residues: CASSLAGRAYSNYGYTF. For the CDR3, the DNA is TGTGCCAGCAGCTTAGCGGGCAGGGCGTATTCCAACTATGGCTACACCTTC.

The V gene is TRBV5-8, the J gene TRBJ2-5; possibly TRBD2 for D (7 bases). Trimming pared 0 bases from V and 2 bases from J, leaving 11 bases between. The germline CDR1 and CDR2 sequences are SGHTS and YDEGEE. CDR3 length: 15 residues. In nucleotides, the CDR3 is TGTGCCAGCAGCTTGGGCGGGGGACAACAAGAGACCCAGTACTTC. It codes for CASSLGGGQQETQYF.

V and J are TRBV5-1 and TRBJ2-7, with TRBD2 matching 11 bases. V was clipped by 4 bases and J by 3 bases; unmatched bases: 9. The germline V gene has CDR1 SGHRS and CDR2 YFSETQ. CDR3 length: 16 amino acids. The CDR3 DNA reads TGCGCCAGCAGCAGAAAAACCGGGACTAGCGGCTACGAGCAGTACTTC. Translation gives CASSRKTGTSGYEQYF.

This chain links TRBV7-2 with TRBJ1-4, with 11 bases identical to TRBD1. This CDR3 has 17 residues. Unmatched junction bases numbered 13, after V lost 5 bases and J lost 8 bases. CDR1 and CDR2 (germline): SGHTA, FQGNSA. CDR3 sequence (DNA): TGTGCCAGCAGCCACGGACAGGGGGCGCCTCCGGGGGAAAAACTGTTTTTT. Amino acids: CASSHGQGAPPGEKLFF.

This chain joins TRBV10-2 and TRBJ2-2; 7 bases map to TRBD2. The J segment lost 4 bases and the V segment lost 1 base, leaving 6 bases of the junction unmatched. The CDR3 contains 16 residues. Germline V gives CDR1 WSHSY, CDR2 SAAADI. CDR3 sequence reads: CASSEWREIFTGELFF. As DNA, the CDR3 is TGCGCCAGCAGTGAGTGGCGGGAGATTTTCACCGGGGAGCTGTTTTTT.

This chain connects TRBV30 to TRBJ2-7, with 7 bases aligning to TRBD1. The V gene's germline CDR1 is GTSNPN and CDR2 SVGIG (reference sequence). This CDR3 region has 14 residues. Trimming at V came to 4 bases and at J to 0 bases, leaving 6 bases not matched to a gene. Here the CDR3 reads CAWNHGTASYEQYF. The CDR3 DNA follows: TGTGCCTGGAACCACGGGACAGCCTCCTACGAGCAGTACTTC.

The rearrangement links TRBV6-6 to TRBJ2-5; 8 nucleotides line up with TRBD2. Germline assignment: CDR1 MNHNY and CDR2 SVGAGI (reference sequence). This CDR3 comprises 15 residues. Trimming cost V 2 bases and J 5 bases; bases outside gene matches: 7. The CDR3 region is CASSYPYSSGETQYF. Here the CDR3 DNA reads TGTGCCAGCAGTTACCCTTATTCTAGCGGGGAGACCCAGTACTTC.

The chain has TRBV14 and TRBJ2-7; 8 bases fit TRBD2. The germline CDR1 and CDR2 sequences are SGHDN and FVKESK. The CDR3 has 16 amino acids. V gave up 4 bases and J gave up 7 bases; unmatched junction bases: 15. The CDR3 nucleotides are TGTGCCAGCAGCCGATATTCCGGGAGGGCCTTGGGGGAGCAGTACTTC. This gives the protein CASSRYSGRALGEQYF.

The V gene is TRBV30, the J gene TRBJ1-1; 7 nucleotides match TRBD1. Per the germline V gene, CDR1 is GTSNPN and CDR2 is SVGIG (reference sequence). V was pared by 2 bases and J by 6 bases, with 6 bases of the junction left unmatched. CDR3 size: 13 residues. CDR3 in amino acids: CAWSRDSGSEAFF. CDR3 bases: TGTGCCTGGAGTAGGGACAGCGGTTCTGAAGCTTTCTTT.

The chain is built from TRBV7-9 and TRBJ2-1; 13 bases fit TRBD2. The ends lost 5 bases at V and 6 bases at J; junction bases unmatched: 10. Germline CDR1 is SEHNR and CDR2 is FQNEAQ (reference sequence). The CDR3 contains 17 residues. The CDR3 DNA sequence: TGTGCCAGCAGCCGATGGACTAGCGGGAGTTTAGTCAATGAGCAGTTCTTC. Its protein product is CASSRWTSGSLVNEQFF.

This chain links TRBV23-1 with TRBJ2-2, with D tentatively TRBD1 (6 bases). TRBV23-1 has ORF status, its function being uncertain. Trimming shortened V by 2 bases and J by 6 bases, and 16 bases separated the two germline ends. There are 16 residues in the CDR3. DNA for the CDR3: TGCGCCAGCAGTCAAAAGACAGGTCTCCTCCCCGGGGAGCTGTTTTTT. The encoded protein is CASSQKTGLLPGELFF.

This clone was counted a single time. V usage is TRBV27 and J usage is TRBJ1-4; tentatively, D is TRBD1 (5 bases). The V gene's germline CDR1 is MNHEY and CDR2 SMNVEV (reference sequence). V shed 9 bases and J shed 4 bases, with 21 bases lying between them. The CDR3 has 16 amino acids. The chain's CDR3 is CASFPTHRGGNEKLFF. CDR3 in DNA: TGTGCCAGTTTCCCCACCCATCGCGGGGGTAATGAAAAACTGTTTTTT.

The CDR3, as DNA: TGTGCCAGCAGCCCATTCCAGGGATACCTCACCAATACGCAGTATTTT. This sequence encodes CASSPFQGYLTNTQYF. The chain recombines TRBV7-3 with TRBJ2-3; weak D call: TRBD1 (5 bases). V gave up 5 bases and J gave up 7 bases, with 22 bases separating them. Per germline, CDR1 SGHTA and CDR2 FQGTGA. The CDR3 consists of 16 residues.

The chain employs TRBV27 and TRBJ1-2, with TRBD1 as a possible D gene (6 bases). This CDR3 region has 12 residues. The germline gives CDR1 MNHEY, CDR2 SMNVEV (reference sequence). The V gene lost 3 bases and the J gene lost 8 bases, with 10 bases spanning the gap. CDR3 sequence: CASSFGGQGYTF. The CDR3 region has the DNA TGTGCCAGCAGTTTCGGGGGGCAGGGCTACACCTTC.

The chain combines TRBV5-6 with TRBJ2-7, with D perhaps TRBD1 (6 bases). In germline, CDR1 is SGHDT, CDR2 YYEEEE. The CDR3 consists of 12 residues. The V gene lost 5 bases and the J gene lost 4 bases, with 10 bases spanning the gap. The CDR3 spells CASRNRDYEQYF. DNA for the CDR3: TGTGCCAGCAGGAACAGGGATTACGAGCAGTACTTC. The full variable domain, rest sourced from reference TRBV5-6 and TRBJ2-7, is DAGVTQSPTHLIKTRGQQVTLRCSPKSGHDTVSWYQQALGQGPQFIFQYYEEEERQRGNFPDRFSGHQFPNYSSELNVNALLLGDSALYLCASRNRDYEQYFGPGTRLTVT.

This clone was found once. CDR3 bases: TGTGCCAGTAGTCCCCAGCGGGGTTACAATGAGCAGTTCTTC. Protein: CASSPQRGYNEQFF. The rearrangement joins TRBV19 to TRBJ2-1; the match to TRBD2 covers 7 bases. Germline trimming cut 5 bases from V and 4 bases from J; bases unmatched to any gene: 5. This CDR3 comprises 14 residues. Germline V lookup: CDR1 LNHDA, CDR2 SQIVND (reference sequence).

This sequence joins TRBV7-9 and TRBJ2-7; 7 nucleotides match TRBD2. CDR3 length: 13 residues. Germline loops: CDR1 SEHNR, CDR2 FQNEAQ (reference sequence). With 9 bases clipped from V and 1 base from J, the junction kept 6 bases outside the gene matches. This chain's CDR3 is CASRSGQSYEQYF. Written as DNA, the CDR3 is TGTGCCAGTCGTAGCGGGCAGTCCTACGAGCAGTACTTC.

The gene calls are TRBV18 and TRBJ1-1; D uncertain. CDR1 is KGHSH, CDR2 LQKENI, per germline. The CDR3 covers 12 residues. Trimming cost V 3 bases and J 4 bases, with 6 bases left between them. The CDR3 nucleotides read TGTGCCAGCTCACCTCTCCGCACTGAAGCTTTCTTT. Residues: CASSPLRTEAFF.

The chain recombines TRBV18 with TRBJ2-5; TRBD1 agrees at 8 bases. There are 15 residues in the CDR3. With V trimmed by 3 bases and J by 4 bases, 7 bases remained unmatched. Germline V gene sequence: CDR1 KGHSH, CDR2 LQKENI. This chain's CDR3 is CASSPQGASGETQYF. CDR3 coding DNA: TGTGCCAGCTCACCTCAGGGGGCCTCGGGAGAGACCCAGTACTTC.

The chain carries TRBV4-3 and TRBJ2-1; maybe TRBD2 (6 bases). V shed 2 bases and J shed 3 bases, with 11 bases lying between them. Germline V gene sequence: CDR1 LGHNA, CDR2 YSLEER. The CDR3 covers 15 residues. CDR3 residues: CASSQSISGYNEQFF. DNA of the CDR3: TGCGCCAGCAGCCAATCTATTAGCGGCTACAATGAGCAGTTCTTC.

The chain recombines TRBV2 with TRBJ1-4, with D possibly matching TRBD1 (6 bases). Germline V CDR1 and CDR2: SNHLY, FYNNEI. The V end was cut by 8 bases, the J end by 7 bases, with 17 bases between. CDR3 length: 14 residues. CDR3 nucleotides: TGTGCCAGCCGTCTTGGGGGGGCGGGTGAAAAACTGTTTTTT. This gives the protein CASRLGGAGEKLFF. Full variable domain (rest looked up from reference TRBV2 and TRBJ1-4): EPEVTQTPSHQVTQMGQEVILRCVPISNHLYFYWYRQILGQKVEFLVSFYNNEISEKSEIFDDQFSVERPDGSNFTLKIRSTKLEDSAMYFCASRLGGAGEKLFFGSGTQLSVL.